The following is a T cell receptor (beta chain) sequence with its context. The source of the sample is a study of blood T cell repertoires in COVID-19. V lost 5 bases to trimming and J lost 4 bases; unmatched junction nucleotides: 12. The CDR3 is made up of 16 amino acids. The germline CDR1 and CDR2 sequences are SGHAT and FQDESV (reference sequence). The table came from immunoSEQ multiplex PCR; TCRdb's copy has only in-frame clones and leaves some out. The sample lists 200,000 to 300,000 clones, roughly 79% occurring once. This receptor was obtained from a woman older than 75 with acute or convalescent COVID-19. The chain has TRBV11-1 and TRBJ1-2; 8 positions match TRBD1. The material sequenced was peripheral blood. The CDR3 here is CASSRDDRGGVYGYTF. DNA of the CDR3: TGTGCCAGCAGCCGTGACGACAGGGGAGGAGTCTATGGCTACACCTTC.